This record covers a single T cell receptor beta chain. The CDR3 sequence is 14 residues long. V lost 5 bases, J lost 3 bases, and 5 bases stayed unmatched. The germline CDR1 and CDR2 sequences are MNHEY and SVGAGI. Original handling: By means of reference gene primer amplification, nucleated cell counts were estimated. This table comes from immunoSEQ multiplex PCR, and its TCRdb copy is limited to in-frame clones, with some not included. V and J calls and clone size follow that table, whereas D and trimming were derived from the DNA. In the table there are 250,000 to 300,000 clones, about 89% of which are singletons. This specimen comes from a study of blood T cell repertoires in COVID-19. Study at large: COVID-19 samples from acute and convalescent phases originated in the United States, Italy and Spain. From T cells, B-cell-depleted T cells, or PBMCs came the material, which was cDNA or gDNA.

The sample comprised peripheral blood. The V gene is TRBV6-5, the J gene TRBJ2-7, with 9 bases identical to TRBD1. The sequence derives from a woman in her 40s who had recovered from COVID-19. The CDR3 DNA reads TGTGCCAGCAGTCAACCGGGACAGGGCTACGAGCAGTACTTC. As protein: CASSQPGQGYEQYF.